These 27 T cell receptor beta chains originate from one sample sequenced in a study of blood T cell repertoires in COVID-19. Using immunoSEQ multiplex PCR, the repertoire was profiled, and TCRdb retains in-frame clones only, with some absent. Found here are roughly 500,000 clones, 88% of them singletons; the top ten hold roughly 1.9%. Sequencing input: PBMCs or T cells enriched from blood (not recorded which). The origin of the receptors is a woman in her thirties or forties who had recovered from COVID-19.

This clone was picked up one time. The chain is built from TRBV7-9 and TRBJ2-7; weak D call: TRBD2 (5 bases). This CDR3 has 12 residues. Germline CDR1 is SEHNR and CDR2 is FQNEAQ (reference sequence). V was pared by 5 bases and J by 4 bases, with 9 bases between. CDR3 DNA sequence: TGTGCCAGCAGCCCGGACTGGTACGAGCAGTACTTC. Amino acids: CASSPDWYEQYF. The full variable domain, with the rest looked up from reference TRBV7-9 and TRBJ2-7, is DTGVSQNPRHKITKRGQNVTFRCDPISEHNRLYWYRQTLGQGPEFLTYFQNEAQLEKSRLLSDRFSAERPKGSFSTLEIQRTEQGDSAMYLCASSPDWYEQYFGPGTRLTVT.

This chain links TRBV10-3 with TRBJ2-3, with 10 bases lining up with TRBD1. This CDR3 is built from 15 residues. Germline V lookup: CDR1 ENHRY, CDR2 SYGVKD. V shed 10 bases, J shed 5 bases, and the junction held 12 bases outside the gene matches. CDR3 in DNA: TGTGCCACCCGCACCCGGGACAGGGGTCGAGATACGCAGTATTTT. Translation gives CATRTRDRGRDTQYF.

The chain carries TRBV4-3 and TRBJ2-1; TRBD2 aligns across 12 bases. V lost 4 bases to trimming and J lost 4 bases; unmatched junction nucleotides: 11. This CDR3 is built from 18 residues. CDR1 is LGHNA, CDR2 YSLEER, per germline. In nucleotides, the CDR3 is TGCGCCAGCAGCCGAGAGTCGACTAGCGGGAGAACTTACAATGAGCAGTTCTTC. Its protein product is CASSRESTSGRTYNEQFF.

The chain links TRBV7-6 to TRBJ2-1; D is undetermined. CDR3 length: 12 amino acids. The V end lost 2 bases, the J end lost 8 bases, and 7 bases lay between the germline ends. Germline V gives CDR1 SGHVS, CDR2 FNYEAQ. The CDR3 loop reads CASSLTTDEQFF. CDR3 nucleotides: TGTGCCAGCAGCTTAACTACGGATGAGCAGTTCTTC.

The genes are TRBV6-6 and TRBJ2-5; possible D gene TRBD2, 6 bases. The CDR3 loop spans 13 amino acids. Trimming took off 7 bases at V and 5 bases at J, with 14 bases between the two ends. Germline-derived CDR1 and CDR2 are MNHNY and SVGAGI (reference sequence). In DNA, the CDR3 is TGTGCCAGCATCAACCGGAGGGCGGAGACCCAGTACTTC. Residues: CASINRRAETQYF.

The chain links TRBV10-2 to TRBJ1-1; D perhaps matches TRBD1 (5 bases). In germline, CDR1 is WSHSY, CDR2 SAAADI. V lost 4 bases and J lost 1, with 7 bases in between. This CDR3 has 13 residues. Here the CDR3 reads CASSAGWNTEAFF. The CDR3 nucleotides read TGCGCCAGCAGTGCAGGGTGGAACACTGAAGCTTTCTTT.

The gene calls are TRBV3-1 (or the pseudogene TRBV3-2) and TRBJ2-5, with D perhaps matching TRBD2 (5 bases). Germline assignment: CDR1 LGHDT and CDR2 YNNKEL (reference sequence). The CDR3 is 16 amino acids. Trimming stripped 8 bases from V and 3 bases from J, with 22 bases between. CDR3 sequence: CASSPGSGVGEETQYF. The CDR3 coding sequence is TGTGCCAGCTCCCCGGGGAGCGGTGTTGGGGAAGAGACCCAGTACTTC.

The chain carries TRBV11-2 and TRBJ1-2; TRBD1 is a possible D gene (6 bases). Trimming removed 3 bases from V and 6 bases from J, with 11 bases in between. The CDR3 is 13 residues long. Germline V gene lookup returns CDR1 SGHAT and CDR2 FQNNGV. CDR3 sequence reads: CASSFGTNDGYTF. The CDR3 coding sequence is TGTGCCAGCAGCTTCGGGACAAACGATGGCTACACCTTC.

This CDR3 reads CAWSTGTGAYEQYF. The CDR3 coding sequence is TGTGCCTGGAGTACCGGGACAGGGGCCTACGAGCAGTACTTC. The chain is built from TRBV30 and TRBJ2-7, with TRBD1 matching over 10 bases. CDR1 and CDR2 from the germline V gene are GTSNPN and SVGIG (reference sequence). J lost 2 bases, V lost 2 bases, and 3 bases had no gene match. The CDR3 covers 14 residues.

This chain uses TRBV19 with TRBJ1-1; possibly TRBD1 for D (5 bases). The V gene lost 6 bases and the J gene lost 2 bases, with 16 bases spanning the gap. The CDR3 extends over 15 amino acids. Germline CDR1 LNHDA, CDR2 SQIVND (reference sequence). The CDR3 coding sequence is TGTGCCAGTAGACCCGATCCCCAGGGAAACACTGAAGCTTTCTTT. Translating gives CASRPDPQGNTEAFF.

The V gene is TRBV5-1, the J gene TRBJ1-3; tentatively, D is TRBD1 (5 bases). This CDR3 is built from 18 residues. Trimming took off 0 bases at V and 0 bases at J, with 16 bases between the two ends. CDR1 is SGHRS, CDR2 YFSETQ, per germline. The chain's CDR3 is CASSLEPGSIFSGNTIYF. The CDR3 nucleotides read TGCGCCAGCAGCTTGGAGCCAGGGTCTATTTTCTCTGGAAACACCATATATTTT.

The V gene is TRBV4-3, the J gene TRBJ2-3, with 11 nucleotides matching TRBD2. CDR1 and CDR2 from the germline V gene are LGHNA and YSLEER. The CDR3 contains 16 residues. After removal of 1 base from V and 5 bases from J, the junction contained 5 bases not matched to a gene. CDR3 sequence reads: CASSQGLAGNQDTQYF. CDR3 DNA sequence: TGCGCCAGCAGCCAAGGACTAGCGGGAAATCAAGATACGCAGTATTTT.

This clone appeared once. The genes are TRBV29-1 and TRBJ2-3, with no clear D. This CDR3 comprises 10 residues. V was cut by 7 bases and J by 2 bases, with 4 bases left in between. Germline lookup yields CDR1 SQVTM and CDR2 ANQGSEA. Here the CDR3 reads CSGHTDTQYF. The CDR3 DNA sequence: TGCAGCGGACACACAGATACGCAGTATTTT.

The chain uses TRBV2 and TRBJ1-1; D remains ambiguous. There are 11 residues in the CDR3. Germline-derived CDR1 and CDR2 are SNHLY and FYNNEI. Trimming removed 3 bases at V and 6 bases at J, with 5 bases between. Here the CDR3 DNA reads TGTGCCAGCAGTGATTCTGCTGAAGCTTTCTTT. Residues: CASSDSAEAFF.

This clone showed up just a few times. The rearrangement uses TRBV20-1 and TRBJ1-5; 11 bases map to TRBD1. V lost 4 bases, J lost 7 bases, and 12 bases stayed unmatched. The length of the CDR3 is 16 residues. Germline V lookup: CDR1 DFQATT, CDR2 SNEGSKA (reference sequence). The CDR3 here is CSATERDRGWWQPQHF. CDR3 bases: TGCAGTGCTACTGAAAGGGACAGGGGGTGGTGGCAGCCCCAGCATTTT.

This clone was detected once. The J gene is TRBJ2-7, the V gene TRBV4-2; 9 nucleotides line up with TRBD2. The CDR3 length is 17 residues. The ends lost 1 base at V and 0 bases at J; junction bases unmatched: 7. Per germline, CDR1 LGHNA and CDR2 YNFKEQ. CDR3 amino acids: CASSQGGLAGISYEQYF. The CDR3 DNA sequence: TGTGCCAGCAGCCAAGGGGGGCTAGCGGGGATCTCCTACGAGCAGTACTTC.

V usage is TRBV6-1 and J usage is TRBJ2-7; D may be TRBD1 (7 bases). The germline gives CDR1 MNHNS, CDR2 SASEGT. The CDR3 sequence is 14 residues long. Deletions cut 2 bases from V and 4 bases from J, with 12 bases between. The CDR3 here is CASSEQGGIYEQYF. In nucleotides, the CDR3 is TGTGCCAGCAGTGAACAGGGGGGTATTTACGAGCAGTACTTC.

This chain links TRBV7-2 with TRBJ1-2; 11 bases agree with TRBD1. Germline CDR1 and CDR2: SGHTA and FQGNSA. The CDR3 loop spans 14 amino acids. With V trimmed by 5 bases and J by 6 bases, 5 bases remained unmatched. As DNA, the CDR3 is TGTGCCAGCAGCCTCGGACAGGGGGCGGATGGCTACACCTTC. Protein product: CASSLGQGADGYTF.

The V and J genes are TRBV30 and TRBJ1-2; D might be TRBD1 (6 bases). V was shortened by 2 bases and J by 2 bases, with 15 bases between the two germline ends. CDR3 length: 15 residues. Germline V lookup: CDR1 GTSNPN, CDR2 SVGIG (reference sequence). This CDR3 reads CAWSSGAATNYGYTF. CDR3 DNA sequence: TGTGCCTGGAGTTCAGGGGCGGCTACCAACTATGGCTACACCTTC.

V is TRBV10-2 and J is TRBJ2-1; 8 positions agree with TRBD2. This CDR3 spans 17 amino acids. Trimming cost V 5 bases and J 3 bases; bases outside gene matches: 12. In germline, CDR1 is WSHSY, CDR2 SAAADI. The CDR3 protein is CASSPAEAGEFYNEQFF. The CDR3 DNA follows: TGCGCCAGCAGTCCCGCAGAAGCGGGAGAGTTCTACAATGAGCAGTTCTTC.

Only a few counts were recorded for this clone. This chain joins TRBV27 and TRBJ1-6; 8 bases line up with TRBD1. The CDR3 length is 17 residues. Unmatched junction bases numbered 16, after V lost 6 bases and J lost 9 bases. Germline CDR1 and CDR2: MNHEY and SMNVEV (reference sequence). The CDR3 DNA is TGTGCCAGCAGCCAAGACGCGCGACAGGGGATGGGTTCACCCCTCCACTTT. Its protein is CASSQDARQGMGSPLHF.

This clone was detected only once. The chain is built from TRBV3-1 (or the pseudogene TRBV3-2) and TRBJ1-2; the match to TRBD1 covers 7 bases. Unmatched junction bases numbered 5, after V lost 0 bases and J lost 4 bases. The CDR3 length is 15 residues. Germline CDR1 reads LGHDT; CDR2 reads YNNKEL (reference sequence). This CDR3 reads CASSQEPTGAYGYTF. The CDR3 nucleotides read TGTGCCAGCAGCCAAGAGCCCACAGGGGCCTATGGCTACACCTTC.

This clone was counted once. The chain has TRBV25-1 and TRBJ1-1; maybe TRBD1 (5 bases). Germline V CDR1 and CDR2: MGHDK, SYGVNS. The CDR3 has 15 residues. Trimming took off 0 bases at V and 3 bases at J, with 11 bases between the two ends. The CDR3 sequence is CASSEYKGVDTEAFF. In DNA form, the CDR3 reads TGTGCCAGCAGTGAATATAAAGGGGTCGACACTGAAGCTTTCTTT.

V is TRBV5-1 and J is TRBJ1-1; no reliable D call. The ends were cut back, 6 bases at V and 1 base at J, with 10 bases in the middle. CDR3 length equals 13 residues. CDR1 is SGHRS, CDR2 YFSETQ, per germline. CDR3 nucleotide sequence: TGCGCCAGCAACTCTGATTGGAACACTGAAGCTTTCTTT. Translating gives CASNSDWNTEAFF.

This chain links TRBV30 with TRBJ2-7; TRBD1 aligns across 8 bases. Germline V gene data show CDR1 as GTSNPN and CDR2 as SVGIG (reference sequence). Losses at the gene ends were 0 bases for V and 4 bases for J; bases not matched to a gene: 8. The CDR3 consists of 15 residues. This chain's CDR3 is CAWSVRGDRKYEQYF. CDR3 bases: TGTGCCTGGAGTGTACGAGGGGACAGGAAGTACGAGCAGTACTTC.

The V and J genes are TRBV7-2 and TRBJ2-5; D is undetermined. The CDR3 spans 14 residues. Germline V lookup: CDR1 SGHTA, CDR2 FQGNSA. Trimming stripped 2 bases from V and 5 bases from J, with 12 bases between. CDR3 bases: TGTGCCAGCAGCTTATACCGGGTTCTGGAGACCCAGTACTTC. Its protein product is CASSLYRVLETQYF. Full variable domain (rest looked up from reference TRBV7-2 and TRBJ2-5): GAGVSQSPSNKVTEKGKDVELRCDPISGHTALYWYRQSLGQGLEFLIYFQGNSAPDKSGLPSDRFSAERTGGSVSTLTIQRTQQEDSAVYLCASSLYRVLETQYFGPGTRLLVL.

The chain links TRBV2 to TRBJ1-1; TRBD1 aligns across 9 bases. CDR3 size: 14 residues. Looked up from germline, CDR1 is SNHLY and CDR2 is FYNNEI. V was pared by 7 bases and J by 5 bases, with 8 bases of the junction left unmatched. The CDR3 DNA reads TGTGCCAGCACTCCGGGACAGGGAAAGACTGAAGCTTTCTTT. Residues: CASTPGQGKTEAFF.